This T cell receptor beta chain was profiled in a study of blood T cell repertoires in COVID-19. At the level of the study: PBMCs, B-cell-depleted T cells, or T cells were the source of the cDNA or gDNA that made up the material.

V lost 3 bases, J lost 3 bases, and 18 bases lay in between. CDR1 and CDR2 (germline): LGHDT, YNNKEL (reference sequence). There are 17 residues in the CDR3. Per the authors' pipeline: From reference gene primer amplification, estimates of nucleated cell counts were derived. The assay was immunoSEQ multiplex PCR, and TCRdb's table has in-frame clones only and misses some. The V and J calls and clone size are taken from that table; D and trimming were inferred from the DNA. The sample yields roughly 700,000 clones, around 90% seen once. The sample consisted of peripheral blood. The rearrangement links TRBV3-1 (or the pseudogene TRBV3-2) to TRBJ1-3; tentative D call: TRBD1 (5 bases). The TCR was taken from a woman aged 18-35 years with acute or convalescent COVID-19. CDR3 amino acids: CASSHGGAGEFGNTIYF. CDR3 DNA sequence: TGTGCCAGCAGCCACGGAGGGGCGGGGGAATTTGGAAACACCATATATTTT.